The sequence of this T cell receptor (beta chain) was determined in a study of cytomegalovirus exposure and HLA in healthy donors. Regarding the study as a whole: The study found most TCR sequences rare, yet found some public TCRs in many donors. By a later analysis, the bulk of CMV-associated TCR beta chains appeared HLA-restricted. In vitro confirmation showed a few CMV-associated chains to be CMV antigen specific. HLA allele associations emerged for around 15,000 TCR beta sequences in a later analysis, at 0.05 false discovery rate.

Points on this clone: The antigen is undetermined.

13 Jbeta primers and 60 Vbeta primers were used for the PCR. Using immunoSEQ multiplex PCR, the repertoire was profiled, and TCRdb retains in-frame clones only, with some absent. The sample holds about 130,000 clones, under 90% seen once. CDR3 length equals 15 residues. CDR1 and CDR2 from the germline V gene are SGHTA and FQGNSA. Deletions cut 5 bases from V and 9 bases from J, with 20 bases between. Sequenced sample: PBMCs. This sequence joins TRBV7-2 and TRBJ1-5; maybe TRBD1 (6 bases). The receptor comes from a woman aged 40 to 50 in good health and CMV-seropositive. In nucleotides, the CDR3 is TGTGCCAGCAGCCGGAGGGGGGGGGAGGTATGGCCCCAGCATTTT. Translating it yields CASSRRGGEVWPQHF.